At least ten counts were recorded for the clone carrying this T cell receptor beta chain. The record originates from a study of T cells after posttransplantation cyclophosphamide. Profiling relied on immunoSEQ multiplex PCR, and the TCRdb table lists in-frame clones only, not all of them. The data show 24,000 or so clones, with none appearing a single time. Germline loops: CDR1 SGHTA, CDR2 FQGNSA. The CDR3 contains 14 residues. V dropped 4 bases and J dropped 6 bases, with 15 bases sitting between them. The J gene is TRBJ1-2, the V gene TRBV7-2, with D perhaps TRBD1 (5 bases). Sequencing input: PBMCs. This clonotype was sampled from a woman between 45 and 60 years old in good health, CMV-negative, and a related stem cell transplant donor. CDR3 sequence (DNA): TGTGCCAGCAGCTCCGGATTTTCGGGGGATGGCTACACCTTC. Its protein is CASSSGFSGDGYTF.